These T cell receptor beta chains were read from a single sample in a study of early T cells in non-severe SARS-CoV-2 infection. TCRdb reanalysed the 5' RACE reads using MiXCR and keeps one entry per CDR3 protein. The data show around 94,000 distinct CDR3 sequences, with around 14% seen just once and about 6% held by the top ten. The sequencing sample was made of whole blood. The receptors were sampled from an adult who was a healthcare worker with PCR-confirmed SARS-CoV-2 infection or an uninfected control (not recorded which). The conserved cysteine and the conserved F or W are not part of the CDR3 here. The order of the fields is V gene, J gene, CDR3 protein.

v_call: TRBV12-3/TRBV12-4
j_call: TRBJ1-2
cdr3_aa: ASTPDSTYGYT

v_call: TRBV6-6
j_call: TRBJ1-6
cdr3_aa: ASSPRAGNSPLH

v_call: TRBV4-1
j_call: TRBJ2-1
cdr3_aa: ASSQGPGGVEQF

v_call: TRBV5-6
j_call: TRBJ1-2
cdr3_aa: ASSLAMGSHGYT

v_call: TRBV5-5
j_call: TRBJ2-7
cdr3_aa: ASSVPGHNYEQY

v_call: TRBV4-1
j_call: TRBJ1-6
cdr3_aa: ASSLSQTVLNSPLH

v_call: TRBV29-1
j_call: TRBJ1-1
cdr3_aa: SVGGIGTANTEAF

v_call: TRBV12-3/TRBV12-4
j_call: TRBJ2-5
cdr3_aa: ASQGLSQETQY

v_call: TRBV20-1
j_call: TRBJ2-7
cdr3_aa: SARAASGRLYEQY

v_call: TRBV9
j_call: TRBJ1-5
cdr3_aa: ASSVGGLRNQPQH

v_call: TRBV12-3/TRBV12-4
j_call: TRBJ2-3
cdr3_aa: ASRETSGSSTDTQY

v_call: TRBV5-1
j_call: TRBJ2-5
cdr3_aa: ASSLGPEETQY

v_call: TRBV28
j_call: TRBJ1-5
cdr3_aa: ASRWWYQPQH

v_call: TRBV15
j_call: TRBJ2-7
cdr3_aa: ATSRALAGEQY

v_call: TRBV12-3/TRBV12-4
j_call: TRBJ2-1
cdr3_aa: ASRALAGGNEQF

v_call: TRBV20-1
j_call: TRBJ2-2
cdr3_aa: SASGLTVGRATGELF

v_call: TRBV4-3
j_call: TRBJ2-2
cdr3_aa: ASSQGSQTNTGELF

v_call: TRBV30
j_call: TRBJ1-2
cdr3_aa: AWSEGGTPNYGYT

v_call: TRBV28
j_call: TRBJ2-5
cdr3_aa: ASSFSAGQETQY

v_call: TRBV7-2
j_call: TRBJ2-2
cdr3_aa: ASSERGGFGELF

v_call: TRBV9
j_call: TRBJ1-4
cdr3_aa: ASSVDVGSTNEKLF

v_call: TRBV12-3/TRBV12-4
j_call: TRBJ2-1
cdr3_aa: ASSLEPHEQF